The 3 T cell receptor beta chains below come from one sample, sequenced in a study of T cell changes during pregnancy in multiple sclerosis. Sequencing was performed with immunoSEQ multiplex PCR; in TCRdb, only in-frame clones are kept and a portion is missing. The data contain about 83,000 clones, about 90% of them seen just once; the ten biggest clones take up around 3.3%. The input for sequencing was PBMCs, taken in the first trimester of pregnancy. The receptors come from a female donor in good health, serving as a control in a pregnancy study. Some clones in this sample may be carry-over from other donors' samples.

This chain joins TRBV5-6 and TRBJ2-5; D remains unclear. V lost 0 bases to trimming and J lost 3 bases, with 6 bases between them. This CDR3 is 13 amino acids long. CDR1 is SGHDT and CDR2 is YYEEEE in the germline V gene. In DNA form, the CDR3 reads TGTGCCAGCAGCTTGGGCCAGAAAGAGACCCAGTACTTC. It codes for CASSLGQKETQYF.

V and J are TRBV7-3 and TRBJ2-1; TRBD2 matches 8 bases. The V gene's germline CDR1 is SGHTA and CDR2 FQGTGA. Trimming at V came to 5 bases and at J to 9 bases, leaving 6 bases not matched to a gene. The CDR3 totals 13 residues. CDR3 sequence: CASSPGGEVEQFF. In DNA, the CDR3 is TGTGCCAGCAGCCCGGGAGGGGAGGTTGAGCAGTTCTTC.

V is TRBV15 and J is TRBJ2-3; 7 positions match TRBD2. The CDR3 sequence is 16 residues long. With V trimmed by 0 bases and J by 5 bases, 8 bases remained unmatched. Germline V gene lookup returns CDR1 LNHNV and CDR2 YYDKDF (reference sequence). The CDR3 sequence: CATSRESGALGDTQYF. As DNA, the CDR3 is TGTGCCACCAGCAGAGAAAGCGGGGCCTTAGGAGATACGCAGTATTTT.